This T cell receptor beta chain was identified during a study of CXCR3-negative and CXCR3-positive naive CD8 T cells. Through 5' RACE with UMI labels, the TRB cDNA libraries were prepared. TCRdb re-called the 5' RACE reads, yielding one record per CDR3 amino acid sequence without DNA. In all, the sample yields about 120,000 distinct CDR3 sequences. Worth noting for this clonotype: Antigen: not known.

General study points: High diversity, comparable across both naive subsets, contrasted with much lower diversity in memory CD8+ cells. Hydrophobicity was higher for TRB CDR3s found in CXCR3-positive naive cells than in CXCR3-negative naive cells.

The germline gives CDR1 PRHDT, CDR2 FYEKMQ (reference sequence). This CDR3 has 18 residues. The J gene is TRBJ2-3, the V gene TRBV13; absent DNA, TCRdb's TRBD2 call cannot be checked. Source material: naive CXCR3- CD8+ T cells from blood. Subset noted: CD45RO-CCR7+CD27+CD95- naive CD8+ T cells lacking CXCR3 (TNR3-). The receptor comes from a human donor in good health. Some clones in this sample may be carry-over from other donors' samples. The CDR3 sequence is CASSIPGWAGGSTDTQYF.